These 6 T cell receptor beta chains came from one sample sequenced in a study of T cell changes during pregnancy in multiple sclerosis. This table comes from immunoSEQ multiplex PCR, and its TCRdb copy is limited to in-frame clones, with some not included. The repertoire holds about 44,000 clones, with roughly 96% as singletons. The specimen was peripheral blood, collected in the second trimester of pregnancy. All receptors derive from a female donor with multiple sclerosis, enrolled in a pregnancy study.

The chain recombines TRBV2 with TRBJ1-1, with D tentatively TRBD1 (6 bases). This CDR3 is 14 amino acids long. From germline, CDR1 is SNHLY and CDR2 FYNNEI. Trimming removed 3 bases at V and 1 base at J, with 9 bases between. DNA of the CDR3: TGTGCCAGCAGTGACAGGGGTTCGAACACTGAAGCTTTCTTT. This codes for CASSDRGSNTEAFF.

This chain joins TRBV30 and TRBJ2-7; TRBD1 matches at 8 bases. After removal of 1 base from V and 7 bases from J, the junction contained 6 bases not matched to a gene. Germline V gene data show CDR1 as GTSNPN and CDR2 as SVGIG (reference sequence). The CDR3 runs to 13 residues. CDR3 coding DNA: TGTGCCTGGAGTGGGACAGGGACGGGGGAGCAGTACTTC. Its protein product is CAWSGTGTGEQYF. Full variable domain (missing parts from reference TRBV30 and TRBJ2-7): SQTIHQWPATLVQPVGSPLSLECTVEGTSNPNLYWYRQAAGRGLQLLFYSVGIGQISSEVPQNLSASRPQDRQFILSSKKLLLSDSGFYLCAWSGTGTGEQYFGPGTRLTVT.

This clone has just one count. The chain links TRBV4-2 to TRBJ2-5; TRBD1 is a possible D gene (5 bases). CDR1 is LGHNA, CDR2 YNFKEQ, per germline. The CDR3 contains 15 residues. V was shortened by 2 bases and J by 2 bases, with 12 bases between the two germline ends. The CDR3 DNA is TGTGCCAGCAGCCAATACCAGGGTCCACAAGAGACCCAGTACTTC. Translating it yields CASSQYQGPQETQYF.

The chain links TRBV28 to TRBJ2-7; 7 nucleotides agree with TRBD2. The germline V gene has CDR1 MDHEN and CDR2 SYDVKM. The CDR3 has 15 residues. The V segment lost 7 bases and the J segment 2 bases; nucleotides outside the gene matches: 11. The CDR3 here is CASTFSGPPTYEQYF. CDR3 nucleotides: TGTGCCAGCACTTTTAGCGGGCCCCCTACCTACGAGCAGTACTTC.

The V call is TRBV4-2, the J call TRBJ2-1; 10 nucleotides agree with TRBD2. V lost 4 bases and J lost 8; bases outside the gene matches: 8. Germline V gene data show CDR1 as LGHNA and CDR2 as YNFKEQ. The CDR3 sequence is 15 residues long. CDR3 region: CASSLLAGGRDEQFF. The CDR3 coding sequence is TGTGCCAGCAGCCTATTAGCGGGAGGCCGGGATGAGCAGTTCTTC.

This clone is a singleton in its sample. The chain couples TRBV5-1 to TRBJ2-3; a weak D match, TRBD2 (5 bases). The CDR3 has 17 amino acids. Trimming shortened V by 0 bases and J by 5 bases, and 19 bases separated the two germline ends. Germline CDR1 reads SGHRS; CDR2 reads YFSETQ. CDR3 nucleotide sequence: TGCGCCAGCAGCTTGGGGCCTAGCCCCTGGACGGGAGATACGCAGTATTTT. Its protein is CASSLGPSPWTGDTQYF.